This T cell receptor (beta chain) was sequenced during a study of shared clonotypes between healthy human individuals. Study results and caveats: The represented genetic and exposure-history diversity was limited by the small number of donors.

Only CD45RO-negative cells positively selected for CCR7 counted as naive CD8 cells, so terminally differentiated effector memory CD45RA+ cells were excluded. This clone occurred once. As yet, its antigen is unknown. The data were produced by immunoSEQ multiplex PCR, yet TCRdb's version contains in-frame clones alone and is incomplete. The data contain around 1,900,000 clones, approximately 92% of them seen just once; the ten biggest clones take up 1.5% to 2%. Trimming removed 6 bases from V and 4 bases from J; junction bases left unmatched: 9. Looked up from germline, CDR1 is MDHEN and CDR2 is SYDVKM. This CDR3 region has 15 residues.

Sequences were obtained from naive CD8+ T cells from PBMCs. The V and J genes are TRBV28 and TRBJ2-3, with 8 bases fitting TRBD1. This TCR came from a man younger than 35 in good health. Some clones in this sample may be carry-over from other donors' samples. The CDR3 nucleotides are TGTGCCAGCAGCCAAGCCCCGACAGGGGCAGATACGCAGTATTTT. Translating gives CASSQAPTGADTQYF.